This T cell receptor beta chain derives from a study of Tregs in tolerant kidney transplant recipients. J was trimmed by 8 bases and V by 0 bases; bases with no gene match: 5. This CDR3 is built from 15 residues. The germline CDR1 and CDR2 sequences are ENHRY and SYGVKD. Worth noting for this clone: Its target is not known.

Assay: immunoSEQ multiplex PCR; the TCRdb copy retains only in-frame clones and omits some. The table includes 60,000 to 65,000 clones, 95% to 98% detected once. General study results and limits: Nucleotide sequences could not be compared across some patients' samples due to primer changes.

Unstimulated Tregs (CD4+CD25+CD127-) and CD4+CD25- non-Tregs were sorted from PBMCs. Regulatory T cells were sorted from thawed PBMCs rested overnight at 37°C with 200 IU/ml IL-2. The source material was Tregs from blood, sampled before the transplant. The chain carries TRBV10-3 and TRBJ1-5, with 9 positions matching TRBD1. The source of this sequence is a human donor who received a combined kidney and bone marrow transplant. CDR3 residues: CAISESGQGIKPQHF. The CDR3 DNA is TGTGCCATCAGTGAGTCCGGACAGGGGATCAAGCCCCAGCATTTT.